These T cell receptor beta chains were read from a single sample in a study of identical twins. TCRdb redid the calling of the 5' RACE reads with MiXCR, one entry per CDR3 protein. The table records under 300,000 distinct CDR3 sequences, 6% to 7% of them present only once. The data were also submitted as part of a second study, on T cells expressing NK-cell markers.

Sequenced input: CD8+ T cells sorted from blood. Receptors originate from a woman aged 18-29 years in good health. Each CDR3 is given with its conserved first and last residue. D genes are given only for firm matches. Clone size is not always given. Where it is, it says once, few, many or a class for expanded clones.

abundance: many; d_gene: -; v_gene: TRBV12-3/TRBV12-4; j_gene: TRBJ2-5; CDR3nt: TGTGCCAGCAGTTCCGGCAGGGTGAAGACCCAGTACTTC; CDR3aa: CASSSGRVKTQYF
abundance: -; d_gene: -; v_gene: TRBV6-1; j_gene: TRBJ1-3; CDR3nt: TGTGCCAGCAGTGAGCGTTGGCCCGGAAACACCATATATTTT; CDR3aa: CASSERWPGNTIYF
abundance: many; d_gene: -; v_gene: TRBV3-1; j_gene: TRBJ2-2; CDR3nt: TGTGCCAGCAGCCCTCACACGGGACGGACGAACACCGGGGAGCTGTTTTTT; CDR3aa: CASSPHTGRTNTGELFF
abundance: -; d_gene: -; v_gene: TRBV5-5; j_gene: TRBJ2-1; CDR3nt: TGTGCCAGCAGCTTGGATTGGACTTCCTACAATGAGCAGTTCTTC; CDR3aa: CASSLDWTSYNEQFF
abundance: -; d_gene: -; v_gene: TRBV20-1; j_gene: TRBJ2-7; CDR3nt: TGCAGTGCTAGAGATCCCACGGGGCCGAATGTCTACGAGCAGTACTTC; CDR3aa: CSARDPTGPNVYEQYF
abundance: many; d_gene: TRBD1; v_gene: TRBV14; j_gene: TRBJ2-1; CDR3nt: TGTGCCAGCAGCCATGAAAGGGGGCCCGCCGGGAATGAGCAGTTCTTC; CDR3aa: CASSHERGPAGNEQFF
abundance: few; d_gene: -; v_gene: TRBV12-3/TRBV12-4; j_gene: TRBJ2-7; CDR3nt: TGTGCCAGCAGTCCACAGGCAACTACCTACGAGCAGTACTTC; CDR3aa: CASSPQATTYEQYF
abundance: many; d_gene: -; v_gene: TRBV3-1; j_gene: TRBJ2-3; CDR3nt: TGTGCCAGCAGCAGGGGAACCCGCACAGATACGCAGTATTTT; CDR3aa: CASSRGTRTDTQYF
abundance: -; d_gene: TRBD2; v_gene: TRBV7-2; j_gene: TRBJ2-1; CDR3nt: TGTGCCAGCAGCTTAGTCGGGGGGTTGAATGAGCAGTTCTTC; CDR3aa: CASSLVGGLNEQFF
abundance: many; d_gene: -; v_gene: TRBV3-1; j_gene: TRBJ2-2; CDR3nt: TGTGCCAGCAGCCAAGAGTCGAACGGGGAGCTGTTTTTT; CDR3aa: CASSQESNGELFF
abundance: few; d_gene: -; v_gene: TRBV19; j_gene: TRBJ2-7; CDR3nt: TGTGCCAGTAGTATAGCGGGGGGCCCGACCTACGAGCAGTACTTC; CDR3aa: CASSIAGGPTYEQYF
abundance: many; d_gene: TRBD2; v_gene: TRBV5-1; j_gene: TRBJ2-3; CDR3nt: TGCGCCAGCAGCCCGGGACTAGCGGGATTGGGGTACACAGATACGCAGTATTTT; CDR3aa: CASSPGLAGLGYTDTQYF
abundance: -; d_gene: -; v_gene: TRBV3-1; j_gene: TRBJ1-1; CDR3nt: TGTGCCAGCAGCGAAGCCGGGACAACTTTTACTCTGAACACTGAAGCTTTCTTT; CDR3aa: CASSEAGTTFTLNTEAFF
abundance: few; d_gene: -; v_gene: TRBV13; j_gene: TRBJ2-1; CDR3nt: TGTGCCAGCAGCCCTCCGCAGGGGGAGGACAATGAGCAGTTCTTC; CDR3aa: CASSPPQGEDNEQFF
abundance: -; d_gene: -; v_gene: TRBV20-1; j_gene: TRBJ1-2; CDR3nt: TGCAGTGCTGGCCGGACGGGGCGAGGCTACACCTTC; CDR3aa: CSAGRTGRGYTF
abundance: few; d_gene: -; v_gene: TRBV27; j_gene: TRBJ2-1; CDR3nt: TGTGCCAGCAGTCCCCGTCCGGGACCCAACAATGAGCAGTTCTTC; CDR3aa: CASSPRPGPNNEQFF
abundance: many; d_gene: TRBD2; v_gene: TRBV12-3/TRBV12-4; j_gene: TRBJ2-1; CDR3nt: TGTGCCAGCAGAGGACTAGCGGGAGGGTTCCACAATGAGCAGTTCTTC; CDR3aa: CASRGLAGGFHNEQFF
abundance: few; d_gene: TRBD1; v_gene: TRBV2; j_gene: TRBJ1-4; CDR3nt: TGTGCCAGCAGTGATGACTTGGGACAGGTGTTTTTT; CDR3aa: CASSDDLGQVFF
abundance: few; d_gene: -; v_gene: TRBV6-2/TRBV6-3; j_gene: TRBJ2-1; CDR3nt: TGTGCCAGTTCCGAGGGGAGGGGGCGGTTCTTC; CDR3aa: CASSEGRGRFF
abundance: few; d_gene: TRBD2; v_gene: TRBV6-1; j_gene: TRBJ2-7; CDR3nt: TGTGCCAGCAAACGGGAGGGGACGCCAGGCTACGAGCAGTACTTC; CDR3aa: CASKREGTPGYEQYF
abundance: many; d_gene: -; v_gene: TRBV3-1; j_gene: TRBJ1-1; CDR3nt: TGTGCCAGCAGCCACGAGGGGACGGCCACTGAAGCTTTCTTT; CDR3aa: CASSHEGTATEAFF
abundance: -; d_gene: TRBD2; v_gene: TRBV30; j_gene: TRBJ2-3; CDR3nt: TGTGCCTGGAGACTGCGGACTAGCGGTTCCACAGATACGCAGTATTTT; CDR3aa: CAWRLRTSGSTDTQYF
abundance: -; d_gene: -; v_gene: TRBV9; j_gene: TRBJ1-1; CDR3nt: TGTGCCAGCAGCGCCAACCGGCTGGCTACGAACACTGAAGCTTTCTTT; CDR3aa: CASSANRLATNTEAFF
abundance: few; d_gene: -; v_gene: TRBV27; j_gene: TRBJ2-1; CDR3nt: TGTGCCAGCAGTTTATTAGGGGCCGGACCCATCCACAATGAGCAGTTCTTC; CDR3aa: CASSLLGAGPIHNEQFF
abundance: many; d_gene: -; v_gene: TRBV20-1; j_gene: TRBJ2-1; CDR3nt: TGCAGTGCTAGAGAAAGCGGTAATGAGCAGTTCTTC; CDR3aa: CSARESGNEQFF
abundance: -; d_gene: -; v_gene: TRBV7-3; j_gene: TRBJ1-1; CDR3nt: TGTGCCAGCAGCTTACTCTCAGGGTCTGAAGCTTTCTTT; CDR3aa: CASSLLSGSEAFF
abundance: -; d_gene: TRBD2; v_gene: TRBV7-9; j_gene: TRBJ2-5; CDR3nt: TGTGCCGGAAATGGGCTAGCGGGGGGAGAGACCCAGTACTTC; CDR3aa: CAGNGLAGGETQYF
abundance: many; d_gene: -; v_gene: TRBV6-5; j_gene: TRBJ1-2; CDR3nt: TGTGCCAGCAGTTTACAGCGCCTTAACTATGGCTACACCTTC; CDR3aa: CASSLQRLNYGYTF
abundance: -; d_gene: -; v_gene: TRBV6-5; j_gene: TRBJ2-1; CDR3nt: TGTGCCAGCAGTTACGTGACAGTACCCTACAATGAGCAGTTCTTC; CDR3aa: CASSYVTVPYNEQFF